Here is one T cell receptor beta chain with its context. Antigen: not known. These data come from a study of T cell responses to AZD1222 COVID-19 vaccine. General study results and limits: Donor demographics were predominantly white British with a female majority; clonal diversity may be underestimated. Vaccine-associated CD4 TCRs ranged over spike, dominating at 160-218 and 743-854.

The V and J ends lost 6 bases and 2 bases respectively, with 12 bases between them. The germline CDR1 and CDR2 sequences are SEHNR and FQNEAQ (reference sequence). This CDR3 is 14 amino acids long. Here immunoSEQ multiplex PCR was the method, and the copy in TCRdb shows in-frame clones only, minus some. The profile covers approximately 150,000 clones, with about nine tenths appearing a single time and 1.5% to 2% taken by the ten largest. The source of this sequence is an adult who received the AZD1222 COVID-19 vaccine. This rearrangement joins TRBV7-9 to TRBJ2-3; no firm D call. Sample: peripheral blood, taken 28 days after the second AZD1222 dose. The CDR3 coding sequence is TGTGCCAGCAGTTCCGGGCCCCACACAGATACGCAGTATTTT. Residues: CASSSGPHTDTQYF.